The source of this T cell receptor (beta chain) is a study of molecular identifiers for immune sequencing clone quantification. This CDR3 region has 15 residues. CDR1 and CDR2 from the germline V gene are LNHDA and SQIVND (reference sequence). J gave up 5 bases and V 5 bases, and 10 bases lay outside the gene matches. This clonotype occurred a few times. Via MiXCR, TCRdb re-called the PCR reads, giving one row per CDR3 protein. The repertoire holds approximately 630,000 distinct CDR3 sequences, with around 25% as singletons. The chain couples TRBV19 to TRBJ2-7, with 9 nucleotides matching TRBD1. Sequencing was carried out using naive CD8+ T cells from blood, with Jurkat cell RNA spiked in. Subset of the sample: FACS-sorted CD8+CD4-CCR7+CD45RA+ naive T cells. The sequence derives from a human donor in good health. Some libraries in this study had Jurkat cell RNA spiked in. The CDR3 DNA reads TGTGCCAGTAGTCTCGGACAGGGGTTGGAGAACGAGCAGTACTTC. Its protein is CASSLGQGLENEQYF.